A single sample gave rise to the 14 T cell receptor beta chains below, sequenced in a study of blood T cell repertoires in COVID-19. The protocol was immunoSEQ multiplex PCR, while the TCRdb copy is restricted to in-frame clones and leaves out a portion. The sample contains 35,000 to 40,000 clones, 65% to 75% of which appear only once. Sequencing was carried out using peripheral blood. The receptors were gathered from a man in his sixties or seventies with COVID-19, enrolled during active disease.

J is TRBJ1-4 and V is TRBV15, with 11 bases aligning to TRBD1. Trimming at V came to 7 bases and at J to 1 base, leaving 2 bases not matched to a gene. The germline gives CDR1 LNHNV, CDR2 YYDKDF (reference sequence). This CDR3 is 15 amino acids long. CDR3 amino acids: CATMGTGGTNEKLFF. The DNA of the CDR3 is TGTGCCACCATGGGGACAGGGGGAACTAATGAAAAACTGTTTTTT.

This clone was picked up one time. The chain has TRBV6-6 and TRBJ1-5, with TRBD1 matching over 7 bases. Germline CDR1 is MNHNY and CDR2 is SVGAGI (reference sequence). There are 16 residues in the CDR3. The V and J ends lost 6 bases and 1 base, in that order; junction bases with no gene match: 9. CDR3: CASSPKGQSSNQPQHF. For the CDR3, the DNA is TGTGCCAGCAGCCCAAAGGGACAGTCGAGCAATCAGCCCCAGCATTTT.

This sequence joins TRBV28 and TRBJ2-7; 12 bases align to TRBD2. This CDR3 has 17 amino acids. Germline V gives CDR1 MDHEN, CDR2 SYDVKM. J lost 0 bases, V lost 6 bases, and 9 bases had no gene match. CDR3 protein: CASSRGTSGRSSYEQYF. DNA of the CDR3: TGTGCCAGCAGCCGGGGGACTAGCGGGCGGAGCTCCTACGAGCAGTACTTC.

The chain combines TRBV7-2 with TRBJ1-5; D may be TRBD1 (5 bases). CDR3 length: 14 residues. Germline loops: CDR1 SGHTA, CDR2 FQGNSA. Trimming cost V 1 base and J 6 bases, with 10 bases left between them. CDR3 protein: CASSLDRGGQPQHF. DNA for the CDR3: TGTGCCAGCAGCTTAGATAGGGGTGGTCAGCCCCAGCATTTT.

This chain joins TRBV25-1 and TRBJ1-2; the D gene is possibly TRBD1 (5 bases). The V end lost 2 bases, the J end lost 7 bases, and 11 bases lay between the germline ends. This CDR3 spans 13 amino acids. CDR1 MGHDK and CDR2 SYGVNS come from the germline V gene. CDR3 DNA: TGTGCCAGCAGTGAAGGGGGGATCAGTGGCTACACCTTC. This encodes CASSEGGISGYTF.

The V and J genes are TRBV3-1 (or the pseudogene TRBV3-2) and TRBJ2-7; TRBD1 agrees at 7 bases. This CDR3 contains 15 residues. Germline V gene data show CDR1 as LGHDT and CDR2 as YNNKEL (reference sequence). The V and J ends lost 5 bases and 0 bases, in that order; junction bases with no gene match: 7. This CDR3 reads CASSVRQGFSYEQYF. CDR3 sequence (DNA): TGTGCCAGCAGCGTGAGACAGGGTTTCTCCTACGAGCAGTACTTC.

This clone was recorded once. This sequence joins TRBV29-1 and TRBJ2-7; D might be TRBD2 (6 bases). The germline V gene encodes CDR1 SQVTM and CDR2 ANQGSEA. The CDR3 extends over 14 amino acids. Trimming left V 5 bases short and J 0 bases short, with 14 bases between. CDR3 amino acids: CSVTGTGSSYEQYF. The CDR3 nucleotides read TGCAGCGTTACCGGGACTGGTAGCTCCTACGAGCAGTACTTC.

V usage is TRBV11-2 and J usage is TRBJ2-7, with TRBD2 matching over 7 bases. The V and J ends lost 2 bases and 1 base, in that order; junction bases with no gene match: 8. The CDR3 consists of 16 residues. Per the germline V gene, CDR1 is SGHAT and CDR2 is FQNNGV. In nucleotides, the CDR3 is TGTGCCAGCAGCTTACGTCAGCGGGGAAGTTCCTACGAGCAGTACTTC. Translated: CASSLRQRGSSYEQYF.

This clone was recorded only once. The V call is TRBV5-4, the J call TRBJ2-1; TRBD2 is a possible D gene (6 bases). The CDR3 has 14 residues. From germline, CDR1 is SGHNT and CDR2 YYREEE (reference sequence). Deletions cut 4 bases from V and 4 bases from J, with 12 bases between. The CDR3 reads CASSPGGVYNEQFF. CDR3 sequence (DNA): TGTGCCAGCAGCCCAGGAGGGGTATACAATGAGCAGTTCTTC. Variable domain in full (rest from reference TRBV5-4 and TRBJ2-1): ETGVTQSPTHLIKTRGQQVTLRCSSQSGHNTVSWYQQALGQGPQFIFQYYREEENGRGNFPPRFSGLQFPNYSSELNVNALELDDSALYLCASSPGGVYNEQFFGPGTRLTVL.

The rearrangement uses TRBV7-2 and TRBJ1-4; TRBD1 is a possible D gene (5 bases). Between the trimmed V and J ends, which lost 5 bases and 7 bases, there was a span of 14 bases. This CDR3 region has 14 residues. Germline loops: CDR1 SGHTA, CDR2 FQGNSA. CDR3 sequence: CASSVNRQSEKLFF. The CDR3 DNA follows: TGTGCCAGCAGCGTAAACAGGCAGAGTGAAAAACTGTTTTTT.

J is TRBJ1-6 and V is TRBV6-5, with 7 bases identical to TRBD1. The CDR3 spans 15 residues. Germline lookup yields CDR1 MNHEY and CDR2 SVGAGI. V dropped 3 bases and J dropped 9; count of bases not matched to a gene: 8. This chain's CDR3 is CASSYHDRAASPLHF. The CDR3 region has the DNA TGTGCCAGCAGTTATCACGACAGGGCGGCTTCACCCCTCCACTTT.

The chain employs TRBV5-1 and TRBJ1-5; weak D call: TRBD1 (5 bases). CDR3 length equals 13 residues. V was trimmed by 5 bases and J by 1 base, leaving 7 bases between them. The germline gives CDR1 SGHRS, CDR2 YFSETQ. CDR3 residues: CASREGSNQPQHF. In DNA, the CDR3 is TGCGCCAGCAGGGAGGGGAGCAATCAGCCCCAGCATTTT.

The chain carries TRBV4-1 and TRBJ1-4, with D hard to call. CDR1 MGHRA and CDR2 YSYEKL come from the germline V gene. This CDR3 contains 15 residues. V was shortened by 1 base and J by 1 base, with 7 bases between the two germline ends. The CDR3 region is CASSQGGGTNEKLFF. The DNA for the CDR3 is TGCGCCAGCAGCCAAGGGGGAGGAACTAATGAAAAACTGTTTTTT.

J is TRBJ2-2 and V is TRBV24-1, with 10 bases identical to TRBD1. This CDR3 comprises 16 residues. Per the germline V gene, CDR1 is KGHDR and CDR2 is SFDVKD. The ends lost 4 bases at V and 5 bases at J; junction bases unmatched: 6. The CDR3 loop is CATSETGQGRTGELFF. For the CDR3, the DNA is TGTGCCACCAGTGAAACGGGACAGGGGCGGACCGGGGAGCTGTTTTTT.